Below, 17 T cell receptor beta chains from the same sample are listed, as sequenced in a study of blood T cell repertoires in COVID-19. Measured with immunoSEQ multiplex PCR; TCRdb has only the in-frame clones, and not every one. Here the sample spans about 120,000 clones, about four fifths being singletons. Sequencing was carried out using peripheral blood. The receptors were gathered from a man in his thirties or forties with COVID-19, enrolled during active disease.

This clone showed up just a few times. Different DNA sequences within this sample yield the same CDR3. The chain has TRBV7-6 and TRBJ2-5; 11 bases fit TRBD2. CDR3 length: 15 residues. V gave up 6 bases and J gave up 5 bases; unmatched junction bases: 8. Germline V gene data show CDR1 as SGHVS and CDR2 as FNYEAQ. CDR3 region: CASSLSGGAGETQYF. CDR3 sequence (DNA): TGTGCCAGCAGTCTTAGCGGGGGGGCTGGGGAGACCCAGTACTTC.

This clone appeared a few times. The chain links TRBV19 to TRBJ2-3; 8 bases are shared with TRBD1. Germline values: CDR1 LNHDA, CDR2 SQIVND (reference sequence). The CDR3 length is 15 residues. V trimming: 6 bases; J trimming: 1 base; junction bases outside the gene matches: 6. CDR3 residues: CASRRGGQGTDTQYF. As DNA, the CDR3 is TGTGCCAGTAGGCGAGGGGGACAGGGCACAGATACGCAGTATTTT.

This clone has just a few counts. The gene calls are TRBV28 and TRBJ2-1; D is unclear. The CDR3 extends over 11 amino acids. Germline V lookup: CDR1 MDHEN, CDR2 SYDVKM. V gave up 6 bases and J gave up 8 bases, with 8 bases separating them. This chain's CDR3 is CASRLIDEQFF. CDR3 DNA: TGTGCCAGCAGGCTTATAGATGAGCAGTTCTTC.

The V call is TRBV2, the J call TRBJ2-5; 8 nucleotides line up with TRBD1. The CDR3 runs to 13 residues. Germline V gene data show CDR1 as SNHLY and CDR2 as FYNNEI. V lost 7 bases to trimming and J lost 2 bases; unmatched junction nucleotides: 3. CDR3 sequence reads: CASIRQGQETQYF. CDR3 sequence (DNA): TGTGCCAGCATAAGACAGGGGCAAGAGACCCAGTACTTC.

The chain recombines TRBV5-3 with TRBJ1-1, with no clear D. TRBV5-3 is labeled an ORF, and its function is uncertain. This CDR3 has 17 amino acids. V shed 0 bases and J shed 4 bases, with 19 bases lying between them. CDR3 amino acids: CARSLAWVGDDGTEAFF. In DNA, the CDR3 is TGTGCCAGAAGCTTGGCGTGGGTTGGAGACGATGGCACTGAAGCTTTCTTT.

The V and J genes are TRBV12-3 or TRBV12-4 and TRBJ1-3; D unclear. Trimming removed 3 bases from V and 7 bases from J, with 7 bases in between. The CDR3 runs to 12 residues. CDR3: CASSFTRNTIYF. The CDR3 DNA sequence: TGTGCCAGCAGTTTCACCAGGAACACCATATATTTT.

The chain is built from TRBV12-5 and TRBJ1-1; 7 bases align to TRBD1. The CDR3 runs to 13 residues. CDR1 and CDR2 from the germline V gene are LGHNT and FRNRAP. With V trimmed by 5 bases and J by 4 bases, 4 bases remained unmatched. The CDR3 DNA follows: TGTGCTAGTGGTCTAGGGGGCGGCACTGAAGCTTTCTTT. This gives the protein CASGLGGGTEAFF.

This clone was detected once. The CDR3 DNA is TGTGCCAGCAGCCCCCTGGCCTCTAGCACAGATACGCAGTATTTT. It codes for CASSPLASSTDTQYF. The J gene is TRBJ2-3, the V gene TRBV7-9; no clear D gene. V was trimmed by 5 bases and J by 0 bases, leaving 12 bases between them. Germline loops: CDR1 SEHNR, CDR2 FQNEAQ (reference sequence). This CDR3 contains 15 residues. Together with reference TRBV7-9 and TRBJ2-3, the CDR3 gives the full variable domain: DTGVSQNPRHKITKRGQNVTFRCDPISEHNRLYWYRQTLGQGPEFLTYFQNEAQLEKSRLLSDRFSAERPKGSFSTLEIQRTEQGDSAMYLCASSPLASSTDTQYFGPGTRLTVL.

The CDR3 reads CSVESGIGYEQYF. CDR3 in DNA: TGCAGCGTTGAGTCCGGGATTGGATACGAGCAGTACTTC. The chain has TRBV29-1 and TRBJ2-7, with D possibly being TRBD2 (5 bases). Trimming took 3 bases from V and 4 from J, leaving 13 bases between them. CDR3 length: 13 residues. Germline CDR1 reads SQVTM; CDR2 reads ANQGSEA.

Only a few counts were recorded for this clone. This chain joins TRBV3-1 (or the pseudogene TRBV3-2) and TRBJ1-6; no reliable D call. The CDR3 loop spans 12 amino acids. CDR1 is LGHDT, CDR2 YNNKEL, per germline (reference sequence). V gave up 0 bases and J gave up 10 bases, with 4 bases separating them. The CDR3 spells CASSQERSPLHF. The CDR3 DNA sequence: TGTGCCAGCAGCCAAGAGCGGTCACCCCTCCACTTT.

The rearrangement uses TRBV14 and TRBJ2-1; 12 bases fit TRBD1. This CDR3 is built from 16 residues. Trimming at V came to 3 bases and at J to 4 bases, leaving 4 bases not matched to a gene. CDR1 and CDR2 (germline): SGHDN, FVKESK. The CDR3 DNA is TGTGCCAGCAGCCACTGGGGACAGGGGGCTTACAATGAGCAGTTCTTC. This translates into CASSHWGQGAYNEQFF.

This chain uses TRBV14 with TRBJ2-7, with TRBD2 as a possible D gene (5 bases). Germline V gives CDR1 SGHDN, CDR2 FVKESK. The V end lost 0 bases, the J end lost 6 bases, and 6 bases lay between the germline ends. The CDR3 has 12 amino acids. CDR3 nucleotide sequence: TGTGCCAGCAGCCAAGATCGGGGCGAGCAGTACTTC. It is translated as CASSQDRGEQYF.

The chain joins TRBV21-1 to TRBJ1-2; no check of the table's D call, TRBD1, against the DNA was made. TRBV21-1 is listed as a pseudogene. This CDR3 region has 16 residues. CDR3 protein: CASSKGLDRAGYGYTF. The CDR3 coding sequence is TGTGCCAGCAGCAAAGGGCTGGACAGGGCGGGCTATGGCTACACCTTC.

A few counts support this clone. The CDR3: CASSRHQGTYSNQPQHF. Written as DNA, the CDR3 is TGTGCCAGCAGCCGACACCAAGGGACATATAGCAATCAGCCCCAGCATTTT. This chain joins TRBV5-4 and TRBJ1-5; D possibly corresponds to TRBD1 (6 bases). The ends were cut back, 4 bases at V and 0 bases at J, with 17 bases in the middle. The CDR3 has 17 amino acids. The germline CDR1 and CDR2 sequences are SGHNT and YYREEE (reference sequence).

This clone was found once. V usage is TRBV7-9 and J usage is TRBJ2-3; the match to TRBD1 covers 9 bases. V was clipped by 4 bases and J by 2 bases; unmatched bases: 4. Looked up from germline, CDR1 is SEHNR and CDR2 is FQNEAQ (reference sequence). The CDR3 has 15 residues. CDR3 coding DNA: TGTGCCAGCAGCTCACAGGGGGCGTTCACAGATACGCAGTATTTT. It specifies CASSSQGAFTDTQYF.

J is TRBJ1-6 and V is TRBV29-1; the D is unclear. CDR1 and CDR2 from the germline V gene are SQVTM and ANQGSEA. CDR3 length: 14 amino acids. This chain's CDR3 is CIDFCPGYNSPLHF. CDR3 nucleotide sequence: TGCATCGACTTCTGCCCCGGTTATAATTCACCCCTCCACTTT.

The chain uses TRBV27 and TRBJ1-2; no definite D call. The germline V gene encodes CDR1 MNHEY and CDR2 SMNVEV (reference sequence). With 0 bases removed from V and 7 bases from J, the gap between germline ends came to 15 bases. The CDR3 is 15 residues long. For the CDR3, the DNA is TGTGCCAGCAGTTTATCCCAGTCCACCCCCCTTGGCTACACCTTC. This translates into CASSLSQSTPLGYTF.